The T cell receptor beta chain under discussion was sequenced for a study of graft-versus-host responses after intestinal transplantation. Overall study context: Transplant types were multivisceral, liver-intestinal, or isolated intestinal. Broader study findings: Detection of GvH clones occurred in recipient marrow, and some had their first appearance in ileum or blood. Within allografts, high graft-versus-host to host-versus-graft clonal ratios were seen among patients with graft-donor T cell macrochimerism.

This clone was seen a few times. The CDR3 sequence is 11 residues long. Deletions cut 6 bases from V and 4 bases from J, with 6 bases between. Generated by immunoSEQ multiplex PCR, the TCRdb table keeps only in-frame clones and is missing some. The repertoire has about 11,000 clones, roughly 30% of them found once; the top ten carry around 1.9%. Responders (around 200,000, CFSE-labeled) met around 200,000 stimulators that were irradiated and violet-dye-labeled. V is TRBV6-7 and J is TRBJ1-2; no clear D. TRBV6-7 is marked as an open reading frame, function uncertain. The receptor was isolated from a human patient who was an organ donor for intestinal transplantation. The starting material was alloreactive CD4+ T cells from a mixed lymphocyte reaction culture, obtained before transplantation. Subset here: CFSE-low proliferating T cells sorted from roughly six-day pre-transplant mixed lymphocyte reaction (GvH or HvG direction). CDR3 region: CASSGVYGYTF. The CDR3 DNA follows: TGTGCCAGCAGCGGGGTCTATGGCTACACCTTC.